The 15 T cell receptor beta chains in this list originate from one sample, sequenced in a study of molecular identifiers for immune sequencing clone quantification. TCRdb itself ran the PCR reads through MiXCR, one entry per CDR3 protein. The sample yields 350,000 or so distinct CDR3 sequences, around 21% seen once. The specimen was naive CD8+ T cells from blood, with Jurkat cell RNA spiked in. Subset specified: FACS-sorted CD8+CD4-CCR7+CD45RA+ naive T cells. The receptors here all came from a human donor in good health. Some libraries in this study had Jurkat cell RNA spiked in.

This clonotype was observed a few times. A clone one base away is much larger, so this may be a read error. The chain uses TRBV25-1 and TRBJ2-7; D not certain. V lost 11 bases and J lost 2, with 10 bases in between. Germline values: CDR1 MGHDK, CDR2 SYGVNS. There are 11 residues in the CDR3. The CDR3 sequence: CAGTDAYEQYF. In DNA, the CDR3 is TGTGCCGGCACCGACGCCTACGAGCAGTACTTC.

This clonotype was seen a few times. The rearrangement links TRBV2 to TRBJ2-7; D is perhaps TRBD2 (6 bases). With 1 base removed from V and 2 bases from J, the gap between germline ends came to 12 bases. The germline gives CDR1 SNHLY, CDR2 FYNNEI. The CDR3 loop spans 15 amino acids. This CDR3 reads CASSEGGVPTYEQYF. As DNA, the CDR3 is TGTGCCAGCAGTGAAGGGGGGGTGCCCACCTACGAGCAGTACTTC.

This clonotype has a count of ten or more. The chain has TRBV2 and TRBJ2-3; a weak D match, TRBD1 (6 bases). Trimming cost V 7 bases and J 1 base, with 18 bases left between them. Germline V gives CDR1 SNHLY, CDR2 FYNNEI. This CDR3 region has 16 residues. The CDR3 sequence: CASTRGGATRTDTQYF. In nucleotides, the CDR3 is TGTGCCAGCACCAGGGGTGGCGCGACCCGCACAGATACGCAGTATTTT.

This clonotype was seen repeatedly, ten times or more. The chain recombines TRBV6-5 with TRBJ2-3; TRBD2 aligns across 9 bases. This CDR3 contains 16 residues. Losses at the gene ends were 5 bases for V and 2 bases for J; bases not matched to a gene: 8. Germline assignment: CDR1 MNHEY and CDR2 SVGAGI. CDR3 coding DNA: TGTGCCAGCAGTCCGTTTAGCGGGGGCCCCACAGATACGCAGTATTTT. Encoded protein: CASSPFSGGPTDTQYF.

This clonotype was counted between two and nine times. At one boundary the junction diverges from the germline segment, which might be a read error. V and J are TRBV15 and TRBJ2-2; 15 bases line up with TRBD2. Per germline, CDR1 LNHNV and CDR2 YYDKDF (reference sequence). The CDR3 contains 18 residues. CDR3 DNA: TGTGCCACCAGCCCGGAGGGGACTAGCGGGGGGCGGACCGGGGAGCTGCTTTTT. Its protein is CATSPEGTSGGRTGELLF.

This clonotype was recorded at least ten times. The V and J genes are TRBV6-1 and TRBJ2-7; D gene unclear. There are 15 residues in the CDR3. The V and J ends lost 10 bases and 0 bases respectively, with 19 bases between them. The germline V gene encodes CDR1 MNHNS and CDR2 SASEGT. CDR3 in amino acids: CATEVRPRSSYEQYF. CDR3 bases: TGTGCCACCGAGGTGAGGCCGAGGAGCTCCTACGAGCAGTACTTC.

This clonotype has more than one count but fewer than ten. The V gene is TRBV12-3 or TRBV12-4, the J gene TRBJ1-1; D not resolved. The CDR3 loop spans 14 amino acids. Deletions cut 0 bases from V and 11 bases from J, with 16 bases between. CDR3 residues: CASSLADTLYDAFF. The DNA of the CDR3 is TGTGCCAGCAGTTTAGCCGACACCCTATACGACGCTTTCTTT.

This clonotype turned up a few times. This rearrangement joins TRBV19 to TRBJ2-7, with TRBD1 matching over 9 bases. Trimming removed 1 base from V and 6 bases from J; junction bases left unmatched: 7. The germline gives CDR1 LNHDA, CDR2 SQIVND (reference sequence). The CDR3 totals 15 residues. The CDR3 protein is CASSIGHRGRGEQYF. As DNA, the CDR3 is TGTGCCAGTAGTATAGGACACAGGGGGCGAGGCGAGCAGTACTTC.

This clonotype was found many times. J is TRBJ2-6 and V is TRBV30; D remains unclear. The CDR3 is 16 amino acids. The V and J ends lost 0 bases and 3 bases respectively, with 12 bases between them. CDR1 is GTSNPN, CDR2 SVGIG, per germline (reference sequence). CDR3 bases: TGTGCCTGGAGTGTAGGTCCTATCGTTGGGGCCAACGTCCTGACTTTC. Translating gives CAWSVGPIVGANVLTF.

This clonotype was picked up many times. The CDR3 DNA is TGTGCCAGCAGTCAAGGGGGGGGAATTTCTGAAGCTTTCTTT. Protein: CASSQGGGISEAFF. The V and J genes are TRBV7-2 and TRBJ1-1, with a tentative D call TRBD1 (6 bases). Trimming stripped 6 bases from V and 6 bases from J, with 17 bases between. This CDR3 comprises 14 residues. Per the germline V gene, CDR1 is SGHTA and CDR2 is FQGNSA.

This clonotype was seen at least ten times. The rearrangement links TRBV29-1 to TRBJ2-3, with 8 bases aligning to TRBD1. The V gene's germline CDR1 is SQVTM and CDR2 ANQGSEA. Trimming at V came to 6 bases and at J to 1 base, leaving 9 bases not matched to a gene. The CDR3 spans 15 residues. The CDR3 coding sequence is TGCAGCGTGTGCTATCCGGGACAGGGCACAGATACGCAGTATTTT. This encodes CSVCYPGQGTDTQYF.

With regard to this clonotype: One end of the junction fails to match germline, which may point to a read error. The rearrangement joins TRBV18 to TRBJ1-1; perhaps TRBD1 as D (6 bases). The CDR3 runs to 12 residues. Germline assignment: CDR1 KGHSH and CDR2 LQKENI. DNA of the CDR3: TGTGCCAGCTTTCAGGGGAACACTGAAGCTCTCTTT. Its protein is CASFQGNTEALF.

V and J are TRBV20-1 and TRBJ2-7, with D uncertain. This CDR3 has 14 amino acids. Trimming pared 5 bases from V and 0 bases from J, leaving 14 bases between. CDR1 is DFQATT, CDR2 SNEGSKA, per germline (reference sequence). In nucleotides, the CDR3 is TGCAGTGCTTTCCGCGGCGGTGACTCCTACGAGCAGTACTTC. Encoded protein: CSAFRGGDSYEQYF.

This clonotype was counted many times. This chain connects TRBV12-3 or TRBV12-4 to TRBJ2-3; D ambiguous. There are 14 residues in the CDR3. Trimming cost V 7 bases and J 0 bases, with 11 bases left between them. For the CDR3, the DNA is TGTGCCAGCACGGCGGTCGGTAGCACAGATACGCAGTATTTT. Its protein product is CASTAVGSTDTQYF.

The chain combines TRBV11-2 with TRBJ2-1; D gene ambiguous. Germline CDR1 reads SGHAT; CDR2 reads FQNNGV. V was trimmed by 2 bases and J by 7 bases, leaving 15 bases between them. This CDR3 is 15 amino acids long. CDR3 sequence: CASSLTLILGNEQFF. For the CDR3, the DNA is TGTGCCAGCAGCTTAACGCTAATCTTGGGGAATGAGCAGTTCTTC.